What follows are 6 T cell receptor beta chains derived from one specimen sequenced in a study of shared clonotypes between healthy human individuals. TCRdb's copy holds only in-frame clones and misses some; the assay was immunoSEQ multiplex PCR. Among roughly 1,500,000 clones listed, about 98.5% were seen once. The specimen was naive CD4+ T cells sorted from blood. Documented subset: CD45RA+ positively selected. The receptors here all came from a man aged 30 to 39 in good health.

The gene calls are TRBV28 and TRBJ1-5; D perhaps matches TRBD1 (6 bases). CDR1 and CDR2 from the germline V gene are MDHEN and SYDVKM. The CDR3 is made up of 13 amino acids. Deletions cut 10 bases from V and 3 bases from J, with 13 bases between. CDR3: CATEDRYNQPQHF. In DNA, the CDR3 is TGTGCCACCGAGGACAGATACAATCAGCCCCAGCATTTT.

The chain carries TRBV9 and TRBJ2-5; D is unclear. The CDR3 totals 14 residues. CDR1 is SGDLS, CDR2 YYNGEE, per germline. The ends were cut back, 0 bases at V and 5 bases at J, with 11 bases in the middle. The CDR3 nucleotides read TGTGCCAGCAGCGTAGGCACTACGCCCGAGACCCAGTACTTC. Residues: CASSVGTTPETQYF.

This clone is a singleton in its sample. Here the CDR3 DNA reads TGCGCCAGCAGCGTGACAGGGGGTAATGAGCAGTTCTTC. This translates into CASSVTGGNEQFF. The V gene is TRBV5-1, the J gene TRBJ2-1; 9 bases match TRBD1. The CDR3 contains 13 residues. The germline gives CDR1 SGHRS, CDR2 YFSETQ. The J segment lost 7 bases and the V segment lost 4 bases, leaving 3 bases of the junction unmatched.

V and J are TRBV30 and TRBJ2-1; possibly TRBD1 or TRBD2 for D (5 bases each). With 8 bases removed from V and 0 bases from J, the gap between germline ends came to 14 bases. This CDR3 has 14 residues. Germline V lookup: CDR1 GTSNPN, CDR2 SVGIG (reference sequence). CDR3 coding DNA: TGTGCCGCGGACTCGGGGCTCTCCTACAATGAGCAGTTCTTC. Translation gives CAADSGLSYNEQFF. Combining the CDR3 with reference TRBV30 and TRBJ2-1 gives the whole variable domain SQTIHQWPATLVQPVGSPLSLECTVEGTSNPNLYWYRQAAGRGLQLLFYSVGIGQISSEVPQNLSASRPQDRQFILSSKKLLLSDSGFYLCAADSGLSYNEQFFGPGTRLTVL.

The genes are TRBV7-2 and TRBJ2-3; D possibly uses TRBD1 or TRBD2 (7 bases each). V was shortened by 2 bases and J by 3 bases, with 15 bases between the two germline ends. Looked up from germline, CDR1 is SGHTA and CDR2 is FQGNSA. This CDR3 contains 16 residues. The CDR3 nucleotides read TGTGCCAGCAGCTTATCAATGCAGGGGGGGACAGATACGCAGTATTTT. Translation gives CASSLSMQGGTDTQYF.

The chain employs TRBV5-1 and TRBJ2-3; TRBD2 is a possible D gene (6 bases). Germline V gene sequence: CDR1 SGHRS, CDR2 YFSETQ. The CDR3 covers 14 residues. V dropped 3 bases and J dropped 4 bases, with 12 bases sitting between them. CDR3: CASSSGPGADTQYF. The CDR3 coding sequence is TGCGCCAGCAGCTCGGGACCGGGAGCAGATACGCAGTATTTT.